This TCR beta chain derives from a study of T-cell reconstitution after alpha-beta-depleted transplantation in children. It was with unique molecular identifiers that the TCRbeta library was prepared. TCRdb re-called the PCR reads through MiXCR, storing one row per CDR3 protein. This sample has 610,000 or so distinct CDR3 sequences; 27% occur once, and the top ten carry 36%. The J segment lost 3 bases and the V segment lost 4 bases, leaving 3 bases of the junction unmatched. CDR1 SGHRS and CDR2 YFSETQ come from the germline V gene. The CDR3 has 15 residues. This chain joins TRBV5-1 and TRBJ2-5, with 13 bases fitting TRBD2. The TCR comes from a boy under two years old with Wiskott-Aldrich syndrome, due to receive a stem cell transplant. Sequencing used PBMCs, obtained before TCRalphabeta/CD19-depleted stem cell transplant. The CDR3 DNA reads TGCGCCAGCAGCGGCGGGACTAGCGGGGAAGAGACCCAGTACTTC. Translation: CASSGGTSGEETQYF.